The T cell receptor (beta chain) under discussion was sequenced for a study of PD-L1 blockade in urothelial cancer. Study information: Male patients with bladder-origin urothelial cancer numbered about 85% of the roughly 29. A median blood sample held 141,255 T cells and more than 80,000 unique TCRs. After treatment start, blood was analyzed at 3 weeks (second dose) and at 6 weeks.

The time point denotes: pretreatment peripheral blood. It was locally advanced or metastatic urothelial carcinoma that patients had. With 2 bases removed from V and 4 bases from J, the gap between germline ends came to 4 bases. The CDR3 has 12 residues. In germline, CDR1 is SEHNR, CDR2 FQNEAQ (reference sequence). Assay: immunoSEQ multiplex PCR; the TCRdb copy retains only in-frame clones and omits some. The data contain around 82,000 clones, 65% to 85% of them singletons. The gene calls are TRBV7-9 and TRBJ2-3, with D unresolved. Here the sequenced sample was PBMCs, taken around atezolizumab (anti-PD-L1) treatment. The TCR originated in a man in his 60s with urothelial cancer. As DNA, the CDR3 is TGTGCCAGCAGCTTAAGCCCAGATACGCAGTATTTT. Translated, it gives CASSLSPDTQYF. The whole variable domain, remainder taken from reference TRBV7-9 and TRBJ2-3, is DTGVSQNPRHKITKRGQNVTFRCDPISEHNRLYWYRQTLGQGPEFLTYFQNEAQLEKSRLLSDRFSAERPKGSFSTLEIQRTEQGDSAMYLCASSLSPDTQYFGPGTRLTVL.